The 8 T cell receptor beta chains below were found in one sample sequenced in a study of blood T cell repertoires in COVID-19. Sequenced by immunoSEQ multiplex PCR; TCRdb stores in-frame clones only, minus some. This table holds around 220,000 clones, over 75% found once. The sample taken for sequencing was peripheral blood. The receptors here all came from a woman in her 40s who had recovered from COVID-19.

The chain uses TRBV7-2 and TRBJ1-5, with a possible D match to TRBD1 (6 bases). In germline, CDR1 is SGHTA, CDR2 FQGNSA. The CDR3 length is 17 residues. V was trimmed by 5 bases and J by 0 bases, leaving 17 bases between them. Written as DNA, the CDR3 is TGTGCCAGCAGCCCCGGCGGAGGACAGTATAGCAATCAGCCCCAGCATTTT. Its protein is CASSPGGGQYSNQPQHF.

J is TRBJ2-2 and V is TRBV9, with 11 bases lining up with TRBD2. This CDR3 spans 15 amino acids. Trimming took 2 bases from V and 6 from J; bases not matched to a gene: 3. Germline values: CDR1 SGDLS, CDR2 YYNGEE. CDR3 sequence: CASSVLAGGAGELFF. The CDR3 DNA reads as TGTGCCAGCAGCGTCCTAGCGGGAGGCGCCGGGGAGCTGTTTTTT.

This clone was seen only a few times. The CDR3 loop is CASTQDIFSNQPQHF. The CDR3 DNA reads as TGTGCCAGCACCCAGGACATTTTCAGCAATCAGCCCCAGCATTTT. The chain uses TRBV6-5 and TRBJ1-5; tentative D call: TRBD1 (5 bases). CDR3 length: 15 residues. Trimming removed 7 bases from V and 1 base from J, with 14 bases in between. CDR1 and CDR2 (germline): MNHEY, SVGAGI.

The chain is built from TRBV3-1 (or the pseudogene TRBV3-2) and TRBJ2-1; D may be TRBD2 (6 bases). CDR1 is LGHDT and CDR2 is YNNKEL in the germline V gene (reference sequence). This CDR3 has 16 amino acids. The V gene lost 0 bases and the J gene lost 1 base, with 10 bases spanning the gap. The CDR3 DNA sequence: TGTGCCAGCAGCCAAGAGGGCGGGGTGTCCTACAATGAGCAGTTCTTC. Encoded protein: CASSQEGGVSYNEQFF.

The chain carries TRBV19 and TRBJ1-2; 7 nucleotides align to TRBD1. The junction had 6 bases not matched to a gene; V was cut back by 5 bases and J by 0 bases. CDR3 length: 15 residues. CDR1 and CDR2 (germline): LNHDA, SQIVND (reference sequence). The CDR3: CASSPWDRPNYGYTF. The CDR3 DNA reads TGTGCCAGTAGTCCCTGGGACAGACCTAACTATGGCTACACCTTC.

This rearrangement joins TRBV6-5 to TRBJ2-3; no clear D gene. The CDR3 sequence is 14 residues long. The germline V and J ends were trimmed by 2 bases and 2 bases, with 8 bases remaining between them. Per germline, CDR1 MNHEY and CDR2 SVGAGI. CDR3 residues: CASSYGLNTDTQYF. As DNA, the CDR3 is TGTGCCAGCAGTTACGGGCTTAACACAGATACGCAGTATTTT.

The gene calls are TRBV18 and TRBJ1-1; 9 nucleotides line up with TRBD1. This CDR3 is built from 16 residues. V gave up 1 base and J gave up 3 bases; unmatched junction bases: 6. Germline CDR1 KGHSH, CDR2 LQKENI. This chain's CDR3 is CASSPLGTGMDTEAFF. The CDR3 DNA follows: TGTGCCAGCTCACCACTGGGGACAGGGATGGACACTGAAGCTTTCTTT.

The J gene is TRBJ2-3, the V gene TRBV7-2; TRBD2 agrees at 8 bases. Per germline, CDR1 SGHTA and CDR2 FQGNSA. V lost 5 bases and J lost 1; bases outside the gene matches: 5. The CDR3 runs to 15 residues. The CDR3 DNA follows: TGTGCCAGCAGCCCCCTTAGCGGGGGCACAGATACGCAGTATTTT. It codes for CASSPLSGGTDTQYF.